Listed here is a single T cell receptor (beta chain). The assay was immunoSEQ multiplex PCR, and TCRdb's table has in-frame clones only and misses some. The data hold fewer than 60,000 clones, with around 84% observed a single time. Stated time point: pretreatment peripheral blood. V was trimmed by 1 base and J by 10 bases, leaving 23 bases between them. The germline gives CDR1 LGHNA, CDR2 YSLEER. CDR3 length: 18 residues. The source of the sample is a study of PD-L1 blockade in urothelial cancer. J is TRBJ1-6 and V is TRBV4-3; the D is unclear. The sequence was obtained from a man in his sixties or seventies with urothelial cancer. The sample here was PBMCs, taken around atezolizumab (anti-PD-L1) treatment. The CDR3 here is CASSQGARGATNNSPLHF. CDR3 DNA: TGCGCCAGCAGCCAAGGAGCCCGGGGAGCCACAAACAACTCACCCCTCCACTTT.